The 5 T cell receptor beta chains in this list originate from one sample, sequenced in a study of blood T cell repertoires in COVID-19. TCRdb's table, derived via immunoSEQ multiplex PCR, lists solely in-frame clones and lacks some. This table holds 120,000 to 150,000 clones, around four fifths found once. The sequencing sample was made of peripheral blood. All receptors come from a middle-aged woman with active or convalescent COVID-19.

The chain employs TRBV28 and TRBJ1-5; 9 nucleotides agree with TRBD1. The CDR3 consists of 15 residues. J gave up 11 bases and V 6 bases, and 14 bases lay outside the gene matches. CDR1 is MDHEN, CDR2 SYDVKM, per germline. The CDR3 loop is CASRKLGQGSPAQHF. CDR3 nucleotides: TGTGCCAGCAGGAAGTTGGGACAGGGCAGCCCCGCCCAGCATTTT.

The CDR3 region is CASSHTGGPGNEQFF. The CDR3 coding sequence is TGTGCCAGCAGTCATACGGGAGGGCCAGGGAATGAGCAGTTCTTC. The chain has TRBV7-6 and TRBJ2-1; the match to TRBD2 covers 8 bases. V lost 6 bases to trimming and J lost 7 bases; unmatched junction nucleotides: 11. The length of the CDR3 is 15 residues. The V gene's germline CDR1 is SGHVS and CDR2 FNYEAQ.

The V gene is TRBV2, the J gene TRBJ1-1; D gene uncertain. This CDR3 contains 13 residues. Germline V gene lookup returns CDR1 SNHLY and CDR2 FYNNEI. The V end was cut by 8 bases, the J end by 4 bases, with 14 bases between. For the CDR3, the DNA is TGTGCCAGCGCGGGCAAGTTGGGCACTGAAGCTTTCTTT. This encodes CASAGKLGTEAFF.

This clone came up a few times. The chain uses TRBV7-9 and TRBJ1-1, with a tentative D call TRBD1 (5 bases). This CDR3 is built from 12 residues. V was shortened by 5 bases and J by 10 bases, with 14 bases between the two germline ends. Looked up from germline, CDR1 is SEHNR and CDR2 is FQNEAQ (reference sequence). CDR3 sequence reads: CASSDPGGGAFF. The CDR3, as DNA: TGTGCCAGCAGCGACCCGGGGGGGGGAGCTTTCTTT.

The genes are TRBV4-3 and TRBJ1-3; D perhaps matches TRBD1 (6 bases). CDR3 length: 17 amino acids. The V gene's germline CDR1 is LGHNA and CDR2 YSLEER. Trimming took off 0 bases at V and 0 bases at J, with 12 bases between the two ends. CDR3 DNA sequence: TGCGCCAGCAGCCAAGATAGAGCCAGGGGCTCTGGAAACACCATATATTTT. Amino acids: CASSQDRARGSGNTIYF.